This TCR beta chain is from a study of pediatric ulcerative colitis. J was trimmed by 5 bases and V by 2 bases; bases with no gene match: 6. The germline gives CDR1 GTSNPN, CDR2 SVGIG (reference sequence). This CDR3 region has 13 residues. TCRdb keeps only in-frame clones here, not all; method: immunoSEQ multiplex PCR. This table has about 9,500 clones, about 87% appearing once. Study-level results: Repertoires came from total lymphocyte DNA, so rare subsets like regulatory T cells may be missed. Ulcerative colitis patients shared more blood-rectal clones than controls.

Turning to this clone: Its antigen is not known.

The sample consisted of blood. This sequence joins TRBV30 and TRBJ2-7; 7 nucleotides align to TRBD1. The TCR was taken from a girl aged 5 to 17 with moderate ulcerative colitis. The CDR3 is CAWSQGQYDEQYF. The CDR3 DNA reads TGTGCCTGGAGTCAGGGACAGTACGACGAGCAGTACTTC.